This is a list of T cell receptor beta chains from one sample in a study of T cells after yellow fever vaccination. TCRdb re-called the 5' RACE reads through MiXCR, storing one row per CDR3 protein. This table holds 200,000 to 250,000 distinct CDR3 sequences, under 3.5% found once. Sequencing was performed on CD4+ T cells sorted from PBMCs, taken 10 days after the yellow fever booster vaccination. The receptors stem from a man younger than 30 who received the YFV17D yellow fever vaccine. Both conserved end residues are part of each CDR3. D genes are given only for firm matches. Only some rows state a clone size, as once, few, many or a class for expanded clones.

clone size	CDR3 length	D gene	V gene	J gene	CDR3 protein	CDR3 DNA
many	16	TRBD1	TRBV6-5	TRBJ1-5	CASSYSGTGRGQPQHF	TGTGCCAGCAGTTACTCGGGGACAGGGCGCGGTCAGCCCCAGCATTTT
many	14	TRBD2	TRBV7-2	TRBJ2-5	CASSLSGGAETQYF	TGTGCCAGCAGCTTATCCGGGGGGGCTGAGACCCAGTACTTC
few	13	TRBD1	TRBV7-2	TRBJ1-2	CASSQDRDDGYTF	TGTGCCAGCAGCCAAGACAGGGACGATGGCTACACCTTC
-	13	-	TRBV4-2	TRBJ1-5	CASSPSTDQPQHF	TGTGCCAGCAGCCCCTCCACAGATCAGCCCCAGCATTTT
many	12	-	TRBV7-3	TRBJ2-2	CASSRDTGELFF	TGTGCCAGCAGCCGGGACACCGGGGAGCTGTTTTTT
many	16	TRBD1	TRBV5-1	TRBJ1-2	CASSLDMGQATYGYTF	TGCGCCAGCAGCTTGGATATGGGACAGGCTACCTATGGCTACACCTTC
few	15	TRBD1	TRBV7-9	TRBJ1-3	CASSARTGGGNTIYF	TGTGCCAGCAGCGCGAGGACAGGTGGGGGAAACACCATATATTTT
many	16	TRBD2	TRBV4-1	TRBJ2-3	CASSQGLAGGRDTQYF	TGCGCCAGCAGCCAAGGACTAGCGGGGGGGAGAGATACGCAGTATTTT
-	17	-	TRBV5-1	TRBJ2-6	CASSLNLGGQGANVLTF	TGCGCCAGCAGCTTGAATCTTGGGGGGCAAGGGGCCAACGTCCTGACTTTC
many	13	TRBD1	TRBV10-3	TRBJ1-1	CAISDRENTEAFF	TGTGCCATATCGGACAGGGAAAACACTGAAGCTTTCTTT
few	16	TRBD2	TRBV7-2	TRBJ2-5	CASSISSGGAVETQYF	TGTGCCAGCAGCATATCTAGCGGGGGGGCCGTGGAGACCCAGTACTTC
few	13	TRBD1	TRBV5-1	TRBJ1-2	CASSLEAGGGYTF	TGCGCCAGCAGCTTGGAGGCAGGGGGCGGCTACACCTTC
few	14	TRBD1	TRBV29-1	TRBJ1-1	CSVEGGTVNTEAFF	TGCAGCGTTGAAGGAGGGACAGTGAACACTGAAGCTTTCTTT
many	16	TRBD1	TRBV7-2	TRBJ1-1	CASSLRTGGARTEAFF	TGTGCCAGCAGCTTAAGGACAGGGGGCGCGAGGACTGAAGCTTTCTTT
many	15	-	TRBV11-2	TRBJ2-1	CASSPSGASGNEQFF	TGTGCCAGCAGCCCATCAGGGGCTAGCGGCAATGAGCAGTTCTTC
few	13	-	TRBV5-1	TRBJ2-2	CASSMEVTGELFF	TGCGCCAGCAGCATGGAAGTTACCGGGGAGCTGTTTTTT
many	16	TRBD1	TRBV20-1	TRBJ2-7	CSARRPLTGEVYEQYF	TGCAGTGCTAGACGACCGCTGACAGGGGAAGTTTACGAGCAGTACTTC
many	16	TRBD1	TRBV5-1	TRBJ2-4	CASSTGQGAAKNIQYF	TGCGCCAGCAGCACCGGACAGGGGGCTGCCAAAAACATTCAGTACTTC
many	15	TRBD1	TRBV5-1	TRBJ2-1	CASLTGTGLSNEQFF	TGCGCCAGCCTCACCGGGACAGGGTTGTCCAATGAGCAGTTCTTC
many	15	TRBD2	TRBV5-8	TRBJ2-3	CASSSEWTSGDTQYF	TGTGCCAGCAGCTCCGAGTGGACTAGCGGAGATACGCAGTATTTT
-	14	-	TRBV4-3	TRBJ2-5	CASSQADRQETQYF	TGCGCCAGCAGCCAAGCCGACAGGCAAGAGACCCAGTACTTC
-	14	-	TRBV7-3	TRBJ2-3	CASSFSGGRDTQYF	TGTGCCAGCAGCTTCAGTGGGGGGAGAGATACGCAGTATTTT
few	15	-	TRBV3-1	TRBJ2-7	CASSQDVGLSYEQYF	TGTGCCAGCAGCCAAGATGTGGGCCTCTCCTACGAGCAGTACTTC
few	13	-	TRBV3-1	TRBJ2-1	CASSQAGAREQFF	TGTGCCAGCAGCCAAGCGGGGGCAAGGGAGCAGTTCTTC
few	11	TRBD2	TRBV19	TRBJ2-1	CASSSGGGQFF	TGTGCCAGTAGTAGCGGGGGGGGGCAGTTCTTC
many	13	TRBD1	TRBV28	TRBJ1-2	CASRPGQTYGYTF	TGTGCCAGCAGGCCGGGACAGACCTATGGCTACACCTTC
-	14	TRBD1	TRBV6-1	TRBJ1-2	CASSEGPGTGGYTF	TGTGCCAGCAGTGAAGGGCCGGGGACAGGAGGCTACACCTTC
many	15	-	TRBV12-3/TRBV12-4	TRBJ2-2	CASSASIGVTGELFF	TGTGCCAGCAGTGCCTCGATAGGGGTCACCGGGGAGCTGTTTTTT
few	16	-	TRBV12-3/TRBV12-4	TRBJ2-2	CASSPFRGPVTGELFF	TGTGCCAGCAGTCCCTTCCGGGGGCCCGTAACCGGGGAGCTGTTTTTT
-	14	-	TRBV4-3	TRBJ2-5	CASSQDFVVETQYF	TGCGCCAGCAGCCAGGACTTTGTGGTGGAGACCCAGTACTTC
many	13	-	TRBV20-1	TRBJ1-2	CSATASAGYGYTF	TGCAGTGCTACGGCATCAGCCGGCTATGGCTACACCTTC
-	15	-	TRBV12-3/TRBV12-4	TRBJ1-1	CASSLGRRGPTEAFF	TGTGCCAGCAGTTTAGGGCGGCGGGGTCCTACTGAAGCTTTCTTT
few	14	TRBD1	TRBV7-8	TRBJ2-7	CASSFRQGIGEQYF	TGTGCCAGCAGCTTTCGACAGGGGATTGGCGAGCAGTACTTC
-	18	TRBD2	TRBV2	TRBJ2-3	CASRNPGLAGTSTDTQYF	TGTGCCAGCAGAAATCCGGGACTAGCGGGGACTAGCACAGATACGCAGTATTTT
many	14	-	TRBV5-1	TRBJ2-7	CASSLDRQGYEQYF	TGCGCCAGCAGCTTGGATCGGCAGGGCTACGAGCAGTACTTC
-	15	TRBD1	TRBV28	TRBJ1-4	CASSFEGQANEKLFF	TGTGCCAGCAGTTTTGAGGGACAGGCGAATGAAAAACTGTTTTTT
-	16	TRBD2	TRBV24-1	TRBJ2-1	CATSGTGGSSYNEQFF	TGTGCCACCAGTGGCACGGGGGGGAGCTCCTACAATGAGCAGTTCTTC
-	15	-	TRBV5-5	TRBJ1-5	CASSSYIGSNQPQHF	TGTGCCAGCAGCTCCTACATCGGTAGCAATCAGCCCCAGCATTTT
-	13	-	TRBV3-1	TRBJ1-2	CASSPSWVYGYTF	TGTGCCAGCAGTCCGAGTTGGGTCTATGGCTACACCTTC
many	14	TRBD1	TRBV5-1	TRBJ1-1	CASSPTGVGTEAFF	TGCGCCAGCAGCCCGACAGGGGTGGGGACTGAAGCTTTCTTT
few	19	-	TRBV5-1	TRBJ1-3	CASSLGTQRQEISGNTIYF	TGCGCCAGCAGCTTGGGAACTCAGAGACAGGAAATCTCTGGAAACACCATATATTTT
many	16	-	TRBV5-6	TRBJ1-5	CASSLRARGESQPQHF	TGTGCCAGCAGCTTAAGGGCCAGGGGAGAGAGTCAGCCCCAGCATTTT
many	15	-	TRBV5-4	TRBJ2-7	CASSPNTRPSYEQYF	TGTGCCAGCAGCCCGAACACCAGACCATCCTACGAGCAGTACTTC
many	17	-	TRBV12-3/TRBV12-4	TRBJ2-1	CASTLSPLAGAYNEQFF	TGTGCCAGCACCCTATCCCCTCTCGCGGGGGCTTACAATGAGCAGTTCTTC
-	14	-	TRBV7-8	TRBJ2-1	CASSPPRRYNEQFF	TGTGCCAGCAGCCCTCCCCGGCGGTACAATGAGCAGTTCTTC
many	16	TRBD1	TRBV15	TRBJ2-2	CATSKRTGPNTGELFF	TGTGCCACCAGCAAAAGGACAGGGCCGAACACCGGGGAGCTGTTTTTT
few	15	-	TRBV27	TRBJ1-1	CASSLLRSYATEAFF	TGTGCCAGCAGTTTACTCAGGAGCTATGCCACTGAAGCTTTCTTT
many	15	-	TRBV7-2	TRBJ2-3	CASSLAPLDWKDKYF	TGTGCCAGCAGCTTAGCTCCTTTGGACTGGAAGGATAAGTATTTT
many	17	TRBD2	TRBV9	TRBJ2-3	CASSLAGDLSSTDTQYF	TGTGCCAGCAGCCTAGCGGGAGACCTTAGTAGCACAGATACGCAGTATTTT
many	15	TRBD2	TRBV29-1	TRBJ2-3	CSGRTSGGVSDTQYF	TGCAGCGGCCGTACTAGCGGGGGGGTCTCAGATACGCAGTATTTT
many	13	TRBD1	TRBV7-9	TRBJ1-2	CASSFGQGHGYTF	TGTGCCAGCAGCTTTGGACAGGGCCATGGCTACACCTTC
-	15	-	TRBV6-6	TRBJ1-3	CASNPGPTSGNTIYF	TGTGCCAGCAATCCGGGGCCGACTTCTGGAAACACCATATATTTT
-	14	-	TRBV6-2/TRBV6-3	TRBJ1-5	CASTDIYSNQPQHF	TGTGCCAGCACCGATATTTATAGCAATCAGCCCCAGCATTTT
many	14	-	TRBV5-1	TRBJ2-7	CASSLGMTTDEQYF	TGCGCCAGCAGCTTGGGAATGACCACCGACGAGCAGTACTTC
many	13	-	TRBV5-1	TRBJ2-1	CASSLTADNEQFF	TGCGCCAGCAGCCTAACCGCGGACAATGAGCAGTTCTTC
few	13	-	TRBV12-3/TRBV12-4	TRBJ1-2	CASTEWTSDGYTF	TGTGCCAGCACCGAGTGGACATCGGATGGCTACACCTTC
few	15	TRBD1	TRBV9	TRBJ1-1	CASSAIDRGYTEAFF	TGTGCCAGCAGCGCGATTGACAGGGGGTACACTGAAGCTTTCTTT
many	13	TRBD1	TRBV29-1	TRBJ2-4	CSVERTGGETQYF	TGCAGCGTTGAAAGGACAGGGGGCGAGACTCAGTACTTC